The 23 T cell receptor beta chains reported below all come from one sample, sequenced in a study of blood T cell repertoires in COVID-19. Clones were sequenced by immunoSEQ multiplex PCR, and TCRdb holds only the in-frame ones, with some missing. Here the sample spans some 120,000 clones, almost 80% being singletons. The specimen was peripheral blood. The receptors were gathered from a human donor in a cohort sampled during active COVID-19.

The V gene is TRBV5-4, the J gene TRBJ1-6, with D possibly TRBD1 on 6 matching bases. The V gene's germline CDR1 is SGHNT and CDR2 YYREEE (reference sequence). Trimming took 4 bases from V and 5 from J, leaving 16 bases between them. CDR3 length: 16 amino acids. CDR3 in DNA: TGTGCCAGCAGCACCCGCTCCGGGACAAATAATTCACCCCTCCACTTT. Protein product: CASSTRSGTNNSPLHF.

This chain connects TRBV4-3 to TRBJ1-1, with D possibly matching TRBD1 (5 bases). The CDR3 covers 14 residues. Trimming took off 4 bases at V and 11 bases at J, with 20 bases between the two ends. In germline, CDR1 is LGHNA, CDR2 YSLEER. The CDR3 region has the DNA TGCGCCAGCAGCCCTGAAGGGAGGGGTGGAAGGGCTTTCTTT. Its translation: CASSPEGRGGRAFF.

This rearrangement joins TRBV15 to TRBJ1-5, with 8 positions matching TRBD1. Germline V lookup: CDR1 LNHNV, CDR2 YYDKDF (reference sequence). Germline trimming cut 1 base from V and 5 bases from J; bases unmatched to any gene: 7. The CDR3 runs to 16 residues. CDR3 nucleotide sequence: TGTGCCACCAGCAGAGTGAGGACAGGGTACGATCAGCCCCAGCATTTT. Its protein is CATSRVRTGYDQPQHF. The variable domain in full, with the rest retrieved from reference TRBV15 and TRBJ1-5, is DAMVIQNPRYQVTQFGKPVTLSCSQTLNHNVMYWYQQKSSQAPKLLFHYYDKDFNNEADTPDNFQSRRPNTSFCFLDIRSPGLGDTAMYLCATSRVRTGYDQPQHFGDGTRLSIL.

The chain employs TRBV27 and TRBJ1-1; 7 bases align to TRBD1. The CDR3 spans 14 residues. J lost 4 bases, V lost 3 bases, and 5 bases had no gene match. Germline-derived CDR1 and CDR2 are MNHEY and SMNVEV (reference sequence). In nucleotides, the CDR3 is TGTGCCAGCAGTTTTGAGGGGGCGGTCACTGAAGCTTTCTTT. Encoded protein: CASSFEGAVTEAFF.

The V and J genes are TRBV30 and TRBJ2-2, with TRBD2 matching over 8 bases. Per germline, CDR1 GTSNPN and CDR2 SVGIG (reference sequence). J was trimmed by 6 bases and V by 4 bases; bases with no gene match: 4. There are 13 residues in the CDR3. CDR3 bases: TGTGCCTGGACCCGGGAGGGCCCCGGGGAGCTGTTTTTT. Its translation: CAWTREGPGELFF.

This CDR3 reads CASRPIYGNQPQHF. The CDR3 DNA sequence: TGTGCCAGCAGACCGATCTATGGCAATCAGCCCCAGCATTTT. The V and J genes are TRBV6-5 and TRBJ1-5; unclear D gene. The V gene's germline CDR1 is MNHEY and CDR2 SVGAGI. Trimming removed 6 bases at V and 2 bases at J, with 11 bases between. This CDR3 comprises 14 residues.

The chain has TRBV6-5 and TRBJ1-2, with TRBD1 matching 11 bases. The junction had 4 bases not matched to a gene; V was cut back by 6 bases and J by 4 bases. From germline, CDR1 is MNHEY and CDR2 SVGAGI. The CDR3 is 14 amino acids. CDR3 amino acids: CASRDRGRGYGYTF. The CDR3 DNA is TGTGCCAGCAGGGACAGGGGGCGAGGCTATGGCTACACCTTC.

V gene TRBV27 combines with J gene TRBJ2-3; D is undetermined. From germline, CDR1 is MNHEY and CDR2 SMNVEV (reference sequence). V lost 7 bases, J lost 2 bases, and 13 bases lay in between. This CDR3 comprises 14 residues. This CDR3 reads CASMLLYSTDTQYF. Here the CDR3 DNA reads TGTGCCAGCATGTTACTCTACTCCACAGATACGCAGTATTTT.

The genes are TRBV6-1 and TRBJ1-6, with D unresolved. Germline CDR1 MNHNS, CDR2 SASEGT. V lost 0 bases, J lost 10 bases, and 16 bases lay in between. This CDR3 comprises 16 residues. CDR3 sequence: CASSEALAGRWSPLHF. The CDR3 DNA sequence: TGTGCCAGCAGTGAAGCTTTGGCAGGTAGATGGTCACCCCTCCACTTT.

V and J are TRBV19 and TRBJ2-2, with 8 bases identical to TRBD2. J lost 6 bases, V lost 6 bases, and 9 bases had no gene match. From germline, CDR1 is LNHDA and CDR2 SQIVND (reference sequence). This CDR3 is built from 15 residues. The CDR3 nucleotides are TGTGCCAGTAGACCCCCGGGACTAGGGTCCGGGGAGCTGTTTTTT. Its protein product is CASRPPGLGSGELFF.

The chain is built from TRBV5-1 and TRBJ1-3; 11 bases line up with TRBD1. Germline lookup yields CDR1 SGHRS and CDR2 YFSETQ. The CDR3 contains 15 residues. With V trimmed by 4 bases and J by 4 bases, 4 bases remained unmatched. The CDR3 bases are TGCGCCAGCAGCAAGGGACAGGGGGGCGGAAACACCATATATTTT. Translated: CASSKGQGGGNTIYF.

DNA of the CDR3: TGTGCCAGCAGCTTAGTTGCAGGGTCGGTTGATCAGCCCCAGCATTTT. As protein: CASSLVAGSVDQPQHF. This chain links TRBV7-8 with TRBJ1-5, with TRBD1 as a possible D gene (5 bases). Trimming shortened V by 1 base and J by 5 bases, and 15 bases separated the two germline ends. This CDR3 has 16 amino acids. CDR1 SGHVS and CDR2 FQNEAQ come from the germline V gene.

This chain's CDR3 is CASIETGRYGYTF. For the CDR3, the DNA is TGTGCCAGTATCGAGACAGGACGGTATGGCTACACCTTC. The rearrangement joins TRBV19 to TRBJ1-2, with D perhaps matching TRBD1 (6 bases). In germline, CDR1 is LNHDA, CDR2 SQIVND (reference sequence). CDR3 length: 13 residues. V was clipped by 7 bases and J by 5 bases, with 14 bases between them.

The rearrangement uses TRBV24-1 and TRBJ2-1, with D tentatively TRBD2 (6 bases). Germline CDR1 reads KGHDR; CDR2 reads SFDVKD. The CDR3 totals 13 residues. The ends were cut back, 7 bases at V and 9 bases at J, with 15 bases in the middle. The CDR3 region is CATRETAGLEQFF. The CDR3, as DNA: TGTGCCACCAGGGAAACTGCGGGACTTGAGCAGTTCTTC.

The J gene is TRBJ1-5, the V gene TRBV28; 7 nucleotides align to TRBD1. V trimming: 3 bases; J trimming: 5 bases; junction bases outside the gene matches: 13. This CDR3 region has 17 residues. Germline V gene sequence: CDR1 MDHEN, CDR2 SYDVKM. The CDR3 bases are TGTGCCAGCAGTTTTCCCCCGACAGGTACAGGGGATCAGCCCCAGCATTTT. Translated: CASSFPPTGTGDQPQHF.

The V gene is TRBV29-1, the J gene TRBJ2-1; tentative D call: TRBD1 (6 bases). The CDR3 has 13 amino acids. Per the germline V gene, CDR1 is SQVTM and CDR2 is ANQGSEA. V lost 3 bases and J 2 bases, leaving 8 bases between the germline ends. The CDR3 DNA reads as TGCAGCGTTGATAGGGGGACCTACAATGAGCAGTTCTTC. It encodes CSVDRGTYNEQFF.

This chain links TRBV28 with TRBJ1-4; D unresolved. Germline V CDR1 and CDR2: MDHEN, SYDVKM. Trimming took 2 bases from V and 5 from J, leaving 9 bases between them. This CDR3 is 14 amino acids long. The CDR3: CASSLPTENEKLFF. CDR3 coding DNA: TGTGCCAGCAGTTTACCCACAGAAAATGAAAAACTGTTTTTT. The whole variable domain, remainder taken from reference TRBV28 and TRBJ1-4, is DVKVTQSSRYLVKRTGEKVFLECVQDMDHENMFWYRQDPGLGLRLIYFSYDVKMKEKGDIPEGYSVSREKKERFSLILESASTNQTSMYLCASSLPTENEKLFFGSGTQLSVL.

To note about this clone: A much larger clone sits a single nucleotide away, making a read error possible. This specimen includes other DNA sequences encoding the same CDR3. The chain couples TRBV6-6 to TRBJ1-2; 7 positions match TRBD1. This CDR3 is 13 amino acids long. Per the germline V gene, CDR1 is MNHNY and CDR2 is SVGAGI (reference sequence). The CDR3 nucleotides are TGTGCCAGCGCTTACAGGGGAGCTAATGGCTATACCTTC. This codes for CASAYRGANGYTF.

The gene calls are TRBV18 and TRBJ1-4, with unresolved D. With 2 bases removed from V and 0 bases from J, the gap between germline ends came to 10 bases. CDR1 is KGHSH, CDR2 LQKENI, per germline. The CDR3 consists of 16 residues. The CDR3 coding sequence is TGTGCCAGCTCACCAGCCAGGATGGCAACTAATGAAAAACTGTTTTTT. Residues: CASSPARMATNEKLFF. Full variable domain (rest looked up from reference TRBV18 and TRBJ1-4): NAGVMQNPRHLVRRRGQEARLRCSPMKGHSHVYWYRQLPEEGLKFMVYLQKENIIDESGMPKERFSAEFPKEGPSILRIQQVVRGDSAAYFCASSPARMATNEKLFFGSGTQLSVL.

The V call is TRBV28, the J call TRBJ1-5, with D maybe TRBD1 (5 bases). This CDR3 has 15 amino acids. V was trimmed by 6 bases and J by 4 bases, leaving 16 bases between them. CDR1 MDHEN and CDR2 SYDVKM come from the germline V gene. The CDR3: CASRPQGAGNQPQHF. The DNA of the CDR3 is TGTGCCAGCAGGCCTCAGGGTGCGGGGAATCAGCCCCAGCATTTT.

V gene TRBV29-1 combines with J gene TRBJ2-1; a weak D match, TRBD2 (6 bases). Per germline, CDR1 SQVTM and CDR2 ANQGSEA. The CDR3 has 12 amino acids. The V end was cut by 5 bases, the J end by 4 bases, with 9 bases between. The CDR3 DNA reads as TGCAGCGTTCTGGGGGGATACAATGAGCAGTTCTTC. Its protein is CSVLGGYNEQFF.

V is TRBV4-1 and J is TRBJ1-1; 11 positions match TRBD1. CDR1 is MGHRA and CDR2 is YSYEKL in the germline V gene. This CDR3 comprises 14 residues. The junction had 1 base not matched to a gene; V was cut back by 4 bases and J by 3 bases. Here the CDR3 reads CASSLDRGHTEAFF. CDR3 in DNA: TGCGCCAGCAGCCTGGACAGGGGGCACACTGAAGCTTTCTTT.

V gene TRBV9 combines with J gene TRBJ2-1; 10 positions agree with TRBD2. The CDR3 covers 18 residues. The J segment lost 1 base and the V segment lost 6 bases, leaving 13 bases of the junction unmatched. Germline CDR1 and CDR2: SGDLS and YYNGEE. The CDR3 DNA sequence: TGTGCCAGCACCATGAGGGACTTTAGCGGGGGGTCCTACAATGAGCAGTTCTTC. Its protein product is CASTMRDFSGGSYNEQFF.